These 3 T cell receptor beta chains originate from one sample sequenced in a study of blood T cells in healthy people across ages. It was with a sample-barcoded 5' primer and a J-beta primer mix that a second PCR of roughly 7 to 12 cycles was run. TCRdb redid the calling of the 5' RACE reads with MiXCR, one entry per CDR3 protein. The profile shows some 1.6 million distinct CDR3 sequences, about 35% of them singletons. Sequencing was carried out using blood. The origin of the receptors is a woman in her 30s in good health.

The chain is built from TRBV28 and TRBJ2-3, with TRBD2 identical over 8 bases. Per germline, CDR1 MDHEN and CDR2 SYDVKM. The CDR3 length is 17 residues. The ends lost 3 bases at V and 4 bases at J; junction bases unmatched: 12. CDR3 loop: CASSLREREKAADTQYF. DNA for the CDR3: TGTGCCAGCAGTTTGAGGGAGCGGGAGAAGGCCGCAGATACGCAGTATTTT.

Regarding this clonotype: At one end, the junction sequence differs from germline, possibly due to a read error. The chain links TRBV27 to TRBJ1-5, with D possibly TRBD1 on 5 matching bases. This CDR3 comprises 13 residues. Germline V gene lookup returns CDR1 MNHEY and CDR2 SMNVEV (reference sequence). The CDR3, as DNA: TGTGCCAGCGGGACGGGGAGCAATCAGTCCCAGCATTTT. This encodes CASGTGSNQSQHF.

This chain uses TRBV2 with TRBJ1-2; D gene unclear. The CDR3 is made up of 11 amino acids. Germline CDR1 is SNHLY and CDR2 is FYNNEI. Trimming cost V 6 bases and J 3 bases, with 5 bases left between them. CDR3 sequence reads: CASRYDYGYTF. CDR3 bases: TGTGCCAGCAGGTACGACTATGGCTACACCTTC. Filled out from reference TRBV2 and TRBJ1-2, the complete variable domain reads EPEVTQTPSHQVTQMGQEVILRCVPISNHLYFYWYRQILGQKVEFLVSFYNNEISEKSEIFDDQFSVERPDGSNFTLKIRSTKLEDSAMYFCASRYDYGYTFGSGTRLTVV.